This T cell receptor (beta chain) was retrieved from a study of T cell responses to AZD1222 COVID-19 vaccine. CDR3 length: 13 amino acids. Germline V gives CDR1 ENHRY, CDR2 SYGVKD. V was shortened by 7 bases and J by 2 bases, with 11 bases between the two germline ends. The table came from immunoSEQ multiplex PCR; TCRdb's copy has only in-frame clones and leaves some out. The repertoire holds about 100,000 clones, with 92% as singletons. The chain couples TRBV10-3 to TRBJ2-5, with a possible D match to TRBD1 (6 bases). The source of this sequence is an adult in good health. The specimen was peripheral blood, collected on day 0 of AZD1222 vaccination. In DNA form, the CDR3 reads TGTGCCATCACCCATGACAGGCAAGAGACCCAGTACTTC. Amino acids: CAITHDRQETQYF.